The entry that follows covers one TCR beta chain sequence. TCRdb's copy holds only in-frame clones and misses some; the assay was immunoSEQ multiplex PCR. The sample carries about 380,000 clones, about 95% recorded once. The data were obtained in a study of shared T cell receptors in the human thymus. With 6 bases removed from V and 0 bases from J, the gap between germline ends came to 24 bases. Germline V gene sequence: CDR1 MNHEY, CDR2 SMNVEV (reference sequence). The CDR3 contains 19 residues. The TCR comes from a human donor. The rearrangement joins TRBV27 to TRBJ1-5, with unresolved D. The sample consisted of thymocytes. This chain's CDR3 is CASSPRRQIRIPSNQPQHF. CDR3 bases: TGTGCCAGCAGCCCTCGTCGGCAGATACGTATCCCTAGCAATCAGCCCCAGCATTTT.